This passage covers 10 T cell receptor beta chains from one sample sequenced in a study of shared clonotypes between healthy human individuals. TCRdb's copy holds only in-frame clones and misses some; the assay was immunoSEQ multiplex PCR. Of some 1 million clones in the sample, around 74% were seen once. Sequenced: memory CD4+ T cells sorted from blood. Specified subset: CD45RA-negative fraction. The receptors were sampled from a man in his late teens or twenties in good health.

The chain couples TRBV7-9 to TRBJ1-2; D perhaps matches TRBD1 (5 bases). Germline CDR1 is SEHNR and CDR2 is FQNEAQ (reference sequence). Trimming left V 10 bases short and J 2 bases short, with 23 bases between. This CDR3 has 16 amino acids. CDR3 DNA: TGTGCCACCTATGAAGCCCCTACGGGGCCGAACTATGGCTACACCTTC. Its protein product is CATYEAPTGPNYGYTF.

In its sample, this clone was seen a few times. This chain uses TRBV5-1 with TRBJ1-5, with a weak D call TRBD1 (5 bases). Germline V lookup: CDR1 SGHRS, CDR2 YFSETQ. V was shortened by 3 bases and J by 7 bases, with 23 bases between the two germline ends. This CDR3 spans 17 amino acids. Here the CDR3 DNA reads TGCGCCAGCAGCTGCGGGGCAGGGAAGGACCTCAGGCAGCCCCAGCATTTT. This translates into CASSCGAGKDLRQPQHF. The variable domain in full, completed from reference TRBV5-1 and TRBJ1-5, reads KAGVTQTPRYLIKTRGQQVTLSCSPISGHRSVSWYQQTPGQGLQFLFEYFSETQRNKGNFPGRFSGRQFSNSRSEMNVSTLELGDSALYLCASSCGAGKDLRQPQHFGDGTRLSIL.

The V call is TRBV19, the J call TRBJ1-4, with D possibly being TRBD1 (6 bases). Looked up from germline, CDR1 is LNHDA and CDR2 is SQIVND (reference sequence). V shed 10 bases and J shed 5 bases, with 17 bases lying between them. The length of the CDR3 is 14 residues. CDR3: CAMTVGTPNEKLFF. CDR3 DNA sequence: TGTGCCATGACAGTGGGGACACCGAATGAAAAACTGTTTTTT. The variable domain in full, completed from reference TRBV19 and TRBJ1-4, reads DGGITQSPKYLFRKEGQNVTLSCEQNLNHDAMYWYRQDPGQGLRLIYYSQIVNDFQKGDIAEGYSVSREKKESFPLTVTSAQKNPTAFYLCAMTVGTPNEKLFFGSGTQLSVL.

This clone was recorded a few times. The rearrangement joins TRBV2 to TRBJ2-5; no definite D call. The CDR3 covers 11 residues. Trimming took off 2 bases at V and 3 bases at J, with 1 base between the two ends. CDR1 SNHLY and CDR2 FYNNEI come from the germline V gene. CDR3 amino acids: CASSEKETQYF. CDR3 sequence (DNA): TGTGCCAGCAGTGAAAAAGAGACCCAGTACTTC.

CDR3 loop: CASSPGQGASSYTF. The CDR3 DNA sequence: TGTGCCAGCTCACCGGGACAGGGGGCCTCGAGCTACACCTTC. The chain employs TRBV18 and TRBJ1-2; 12 bases map to TRBD1. Trimming cost V 3 bases and J 9 bases; bases outside gene matches: 5. CDR1 and CDR2 from the germline V gene are KGHSH and LQKENI. The CDR3 covers 14 residues.

Here the CDR3 DNA reads TGCAGCGGACTAGGGGGCCTCCAAGAGACCCAGTACTTC. Amino acid sequence: CSGLGGLQETQYF. The rearrangement uses TRBV29-1 and TRBJ2-5, with D perhaps TRBD1 (7 bases). V gave up 7 bases and J gave up 1 base, with 13 bases separating them. Per the germline V gene, CDR1 is SQVTM and CDR2 is ANQGSEA. The CDR3 totals 13 residues.

This clone was counted a few times. The gene calls are TRBV28 and TRBJ1-4, with 7 nucleotides matching TRBD1. After removal of 6 bases from V and 6 bases from J, the junction contained 13 bases not matched to a gene. The CDR3 length is 16 residues. CDR1 MDHEN and CDR2 SYDVKM come from the germline V gene. CDR3 amino acids: CASRPLRGTGDEKLFF. In DNA, the CDR3 is TGTGCCAGCAGACCTCTTAGGGGCACAGGGGATGAAAAACTGTTTTTT.

The chain carries TRBV7-9 and TRBJ1-2; D unresolved. Trimming stripped 1 base from V and 4 bases from J, with 7 bases between. The CDR3 covers 13 residues. Germline CDR1 reads SEHNR; CDR2 reads FQNEAQ (reference sequence). Here the CDR3 DNA reads TGTGCCAGCAGCTTAGGGGTAGGCTATGGCTACACCTTC. Translation: CASSLGVGYGYTF.

About this clone: One junction end does not reproduce the germline sequence, and a read error may be involved. This rearrangement joins TRBV7-7 to TRBJ2-7; 8 nucleotides line up with TRBD2. This CDR3 contains 14 residues. CDR1 and CDR2 from the germline V gene are SSHAT and FNYEAQ (reference sequence). The CDR3 nucleotides read TGTGCTAGCAGCACCCAGCGGGGGTCCTACGAGCAGTACTTC. Translation gives CASSTQRGSYEQYF.

This clone was recorded only once. The chain employs TRBV30 and TRBJ2-6; no clear D. The V end was cut by 4 bases, the J end by 4 bases, with 8 bases between. The length of the CDR3 is 13 residues. Germline V gene lookup returns CDR1 GTSNPN and CDR2 SVGIG (reference sequence). CDR3: CAWTGEGANVLTF. The CDR3 DNA follows: TGTGCCTGGACCGGTGAGGGGGCCAACGTCCTGACTTTC.